A single sample gave rise to the 14 T cell receptor beta chains below, sequenced in a study of T-cell reconstitution after alpha-beta-depleted transplantation in children. For TCRbeta, the library was prepared with unique molecular identifiers. TCRdb itself ran the PCR reads through MiXCR, one entry per CDR3 protein. The top ten hold about 1.1% of the sample, which has about 690,000 distinct CDR3 sequences, 15% to 20% seen once. The sequencing used PBMCs from the stem cell graft donor, collected from the stem cell graft. Receptors were obtained from a human donor who donated a stem cell graft to a child with acute myeloid leukemia.

The chain is built from TRBV7-2 and TRBJ2-5; TRBD1 agrees at 8 bases. Germline loops: CDR1 SGHTA, CDR2 FQGNSA. J gave up 5 bases and V 5 bases, and 16 bases lay outside the gene matches. CDR3 length: 17 amino acids. CDR3 in DNA: TGTGCCAGCAGCAAGAGACCGCAGGGGGCATCTGGGGAGACCCAGTACTTC. This translates into CASSKRPQGASGETQYF.

This clonotype was found many times. The chain combines TRBV20-1 with TRBJ2-1; the match to TRBD2 covers 8 bases. Germline trimming cut 2 bases from V and 5 bases from J; bases unmatched to any gene: 5. This CDR3 has 14 amino acids. Germline V lookup: CDR1 DFQATT, CDR2 SNEGSKA (reference sequence). The CDR3 spells CSARIAGLNNEQFF. As DNA, the CDR3 is TGCAGTGCTAGAATAGCGGGGCTCAACAATGAGCAGTTCTTC.

The table lists this clonotype with many counts. V and J are TRBV29-1 and TRBJ1-3; the match to TRBD1 covers 9 bases. Germline CDR1 SQVTM, CDR2 ANQGSEA. With 5 bases clipped from V and 3 bases from J, the junction kept 5 bases outside the gene matches. The CDR3 totals 14 residues. CDR3 in DNA: TGCAGCGTTTTTACAGGGGGCCGTGGAAACACCATATATTTT. The encoded protein is CSVFTGGRGNTIYF.

V gene TRBV18 combines with J gene TRBJ2-4, with 9 nucleotides matching TRBD1. CDR3 length: 14 residues. V gave up 3 bases and J gave up 8 bases; unmatched junction bases: 5. Germline V gives CDR1 KGHSH, CDR2 LQKENI. The CDR3 region has the DNA TGTGCCAGCTCACCGACAGGGGGTCGGGACATTCAGTACTTC. Its translation is CASSPTGGRDIQYF. The variable domain in full, with the rest retrieved from reference TRBV18 and TRBJ2-4, is NAGVMQNPRHLVRRRGQEARLRCSPMKGHSHVYWYRQLPEEGLKFMVYLQKENIIDESGMPKERFSAEFPKEGPSILRIQQVVRGDSAAYFCASSPTGGRDIQYFGAGTRLSVL.

This clonotype was seen many times. The chain is built from TRBV5-1 and TRBJ1-3; D is uncertain. V was trimmed by 8 bases and J by 3 bases, leaving 12 bases between them. CDR3 length: 13 amino acids. Germline V gene data show CDR1 as SGHRS and CDR2 as YFSETQ. CDR3 region: CARSLERGNTIYF. The CDR3 coding sequence is TGCGCCAGATCGTTAGAGCGTGGAAACACCATATATTTT.

V usage is TRBV7-9 and J usage is TRBJ2-7; D is uncertain. CDR1 is SEHNR and CDR2 is FQNEAQ in the germline V gene (reference sequence). Trimming took 3 bases from V and 4 from J, leaving 19 bases between them. The CDR3 covers 16 residues. The CDR3 nucleotides are TGTGCCAGCAGCTTTGCGACCCGTGTTCACTCTTACGAGCAGTACTTC. Translated: CASSFATRVHSYEQYF.

There are a few counts of this clonotype. The chain employs TRBV2 and TRBJ2-7, with 9 bases that match TRBD1. The V and J ends lost 2 bases and 3 bases, in that order; junction bases with no gene match: 8. This CDR3 has 16 residues. Per the germline V gene, CDR1 is SNHLY and CDR2 is FYNNEI. The CDR3 here is CASSEKIEGQGYEQYF. CDR3 DNA sequence: TGTGCCAGCAGTGAAAAGATAGAGGGACAGGGCTACGAGCAGTACTTC.

This clonotype has at least ten counts. The chain is built from TRBV11-2 and TRBJ2-7, with 7 bases matching TRBD2. The CDR3 runs 14 residues. After removal of 4 bases from V and 5 bases from J, the junction contained 8 bases not matched to a gene. The V gene's germline CDR1 is SGHAT and CDR2 FQNNGV. The CDR3 reads CASSSLRGEDEQYV. DNA for the CDR3: TGTGCCAGCAGCTCCCTCCGGGGGGAGGACGAGCAGTACGTC.

The chain carries TRBV5-6 and TRBJ1-5; D possibly corresponds to TRBD1 (5 bases). Germline CDR1 is SGHDT and CDR2 is YYEEEE. Trimming took 6 bases from V and 2 from J, leaving 18 bases between them. The CDR3 runs to 16 residues. CDR3 nucleotides: TGTGCCAGCACCTCGGGCAGGGTAAATGGCAATCAGCCCCAGCATTTT. This translates into CASTSGRVNGNQPQHF.

The rearrangement uses TRBV29-1 and TRBJ2-4; perhaps TRBD2 as D (5 bases). The CDR3 runs to 15 residues. Germline CDR1 SQVTM, CDR2 ANQGSEA. V dropped 4 bases and J dropped 1 base, with 14 bases sitting between them. Here the CDR3 reads CSVVSPGNAKNIQYF. CDR3 bases: TGCAGCGTTGTATCTCCGGGGAATGCCAAAAACATTCAGTACTTC.

The rearrangement joins TRBV7-9 to TRBJ2-7; 9 nucleotides align to TRBD1. Germline assignment: CDR1 SEHNR and CDR2 FQNEAQ (reference sequence). CDR3 length equals 16 residues. Germline trimming cut 1 base from V and 3 bases from J; bases unmatched to any gene: 7. The CDR3 region is CASSLGGLGQGYEQYF. Here the CDR3 DNA reads TGTGCCAGCAGCTTAGGCGGGTTGGGACAGGGCTACGAGCAGTACTTC.

This clonotype was observed at least ten times. The chain links TRBV9 to TRBJ1-1, with no clear D. V was shortened by 0 bases and J by 7 bases, with 7 bases between the two germline ends. CDR1 is SGDLS and CDR2 is YYNGEE in the germline V gene. This CDR3 comprises 12 residues. This CDR3 is CASSVELGEAFF. In DNA form, the CDR3 reads TGTGCCAGCAGCGTAGAACTGGGTGAAGCTTTCTTT. The whole variable domain, filled in from reference TRBV9 and TRBJ1-1, reads DSGVTQTPKHLITATGQRVTLRCSPRSGDLSVYWYQQSLDQGLQFLIQYYNGEERAKGNILERFSAQQFPDLHSELNLSSLELGDSALYFCASSVELGEAFFGQGTRLTVV.

There are a few counts of this clonotype. This sequence joins TRBV7-2 and TRBJ1-1, with TRBD1 identical over 10 bases. Germline V gives CDR1 SGHTA, CDR2 FQGNSA. The CDR3 runs 17 residues. Germline trimming cut 4 bases from V and 0 bases from J; bases unmatched to any gene: 8. This CDR3 reads CASSSIDRGQMNTEAFF. CDR3 nucleotide sequence: TGTGCCAGCAGCTCCATAGACAGGGGGCAGATGAACACTGAAGCTTTCTTT.

This clonotype has a count of ten or more. This sequence joins TRBV27 and TRBJ2-4; D gene unclear. The CDR3 is made up of 15 amino acids. Per germline, CDR1 MNHEY and CDR2 SMNVEV (reference sequence). V was cut by 0 bases and J by 0 bases, with 6 bases left in between. CDR3 loop: CASSLSFIAKNIQYF. CDR3 bases: TGTGCCAGCAGTTTATCTTTCATAGCCAAAAACATTCAGTACTTC.